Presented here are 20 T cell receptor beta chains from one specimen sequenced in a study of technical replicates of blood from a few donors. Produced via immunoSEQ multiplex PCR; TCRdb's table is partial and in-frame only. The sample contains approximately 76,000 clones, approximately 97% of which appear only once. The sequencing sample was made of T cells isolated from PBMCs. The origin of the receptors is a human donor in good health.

The CDR3 is CASRSPGGGYQPQHF. The CDR3 coding sequence is TGTGCCAGCAGGTCCCCAGGGGGCGGCTATCAGCCCCAGCATTTT. The chain has TRBV6-1 and TRBJ1-5, with 8 bases aligning to TRBD1. The germline V gene has CDR1 MNHNS and CDR2 SASEGT. J gave up 5 bases and V 6 bases, and 9 bases lay outside the gene matches. There are 15 residues in the CDR3.

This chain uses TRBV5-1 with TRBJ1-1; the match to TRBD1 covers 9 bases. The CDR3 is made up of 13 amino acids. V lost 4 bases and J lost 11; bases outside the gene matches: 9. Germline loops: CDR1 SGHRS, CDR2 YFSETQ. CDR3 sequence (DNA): TGCGCCAGCAGCATTGACAGGGGGGATGGTGCTTTCTTT. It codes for CASSIDRGDGAFF.

Here the CDR3 DNA reads TGTGCCAGCATATCCGGGGGGACCTACGAGCAGTACTTC. Translated: CASISGGTYEQYF. V is TRBV2 and J is TRBJ2-7; 7 bases map to TRBD2. The V gene end was trimmed by 7 bases and the J gene end by 2 bases; junction bases not matched to a gene: 5. The CDR3 loop spans 13 amino acids. CDR1 SNHLY and CDR2 FYNNEI come from the germline V gene. The whole variable domain, filled in from reference TRBV2 and TRBJ2-7, reads EPEVTQTPSHQVTQMGQEVILRCVPISNHLYFYWYRQILGQKVEFLVSFYNNEISEKSEIFDDQFSVERPDGSNFTLKIRSTKLEDSAMYFCASISGGTYEQYFGPGTRLTVT.

CDR3 amino acids: CASSRPSGSSYEQYF. In DNA form, the CDR3 reads TGTGCCAGCAGCCGACCTAGCGGGAGCTCCTACGAGCAGTACTTC. This chain uses TRBV7-2 with TRBJ2-7, with 10 nucleotides matching TRBD2. From germline, CDR1 is SGHTA and CDR2 FQGNSA. This CDR3 contains 15 residues. Trimming took 5 bases from V and 0 from J; bases not matched to a gene: 4.

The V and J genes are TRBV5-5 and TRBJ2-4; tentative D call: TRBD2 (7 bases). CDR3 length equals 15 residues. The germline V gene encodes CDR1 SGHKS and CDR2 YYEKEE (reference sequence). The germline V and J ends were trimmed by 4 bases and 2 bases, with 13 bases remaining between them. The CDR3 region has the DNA TGTGCCAGCAGCACAACCGGGGGGCCCAAAAACATTCAGTACTTC. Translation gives CASSTTGGPKNIQYF.

The CDR3 is CAWSERDFRYF. The CDR3 bases are TGTGCCTGGAGTGAGAGGGACTTCCGTTACTTC. The chain joins TRBV30 to TRBJ2-7; TRBD2 is a possible D gene (6 bases). CDR1 is GTSNPN, CDR2 SVGIG, per germline (reference sequence). V was cut by 1 base and J by 13 bases, with 14 bases left in between. The CDR3 contains 11 residues.

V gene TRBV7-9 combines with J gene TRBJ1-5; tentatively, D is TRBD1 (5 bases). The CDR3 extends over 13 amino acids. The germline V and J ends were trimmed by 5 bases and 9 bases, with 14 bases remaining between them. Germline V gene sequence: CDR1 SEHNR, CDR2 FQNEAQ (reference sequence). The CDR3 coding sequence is TGTGCCAGCAGCCTCGGGGGGAGCCGGCCCCAGCATTTT. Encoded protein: CASSLGGSRPQHF. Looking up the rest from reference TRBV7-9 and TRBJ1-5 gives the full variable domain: DTGVSQNPRHKITKRGQNVTFRCDPISEHNRLYWYRQTLGQGPEFLTYFQNEAQLEKSRLLSDRFSAERPKGSFSTLEIQRTEQGDSAMYLCASSLGGSRPQHFGDGTRLSIL.

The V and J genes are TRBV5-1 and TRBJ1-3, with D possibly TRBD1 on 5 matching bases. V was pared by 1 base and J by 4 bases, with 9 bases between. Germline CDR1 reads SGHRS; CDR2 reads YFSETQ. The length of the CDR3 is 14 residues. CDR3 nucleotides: TGCGCCAGCAGCTTGTCAGGGATGGGAAACACCATATATTTT. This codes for CASSLSGMGNTIYF.

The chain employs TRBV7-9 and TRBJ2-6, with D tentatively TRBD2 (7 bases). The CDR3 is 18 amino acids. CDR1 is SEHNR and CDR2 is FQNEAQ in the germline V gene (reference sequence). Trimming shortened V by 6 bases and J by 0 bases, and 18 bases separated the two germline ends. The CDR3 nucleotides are TGTGCCAGCAGGACCGGGGGGCAGGGAGTCTCTGGGGCCAACGTCCTGACTTTC. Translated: CASRTGGQGVSGANVLTF.

In DNA, the CDR3 is TGTGCCAGCAGTTTCGGGGGCGGGGGGAACACTGAAGCTTTCTTT. It specifies CASSFGGGGNTEAFF. The V gene is TRBV27, the J gene TRBJ1-1; D is possibly TRBD1 (6 bases). Between the trimmed V and J ends, which lost 3 bases and 1 base, there was a span of 12 bases. The length of the CDR3 is 15 residues. Germline CDR1 MNHEY, CDR2 SMNVEV (reference sequence).

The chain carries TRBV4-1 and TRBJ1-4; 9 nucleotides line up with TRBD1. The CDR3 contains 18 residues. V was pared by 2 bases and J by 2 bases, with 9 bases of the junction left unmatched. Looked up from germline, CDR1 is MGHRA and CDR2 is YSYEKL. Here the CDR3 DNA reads TGCGCCAGCAGCCAACCCGGGACAGGGAGAGCTACTAATGAAAAACTGTTTTTT. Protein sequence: CASSQPGTGRATNEKLFF.

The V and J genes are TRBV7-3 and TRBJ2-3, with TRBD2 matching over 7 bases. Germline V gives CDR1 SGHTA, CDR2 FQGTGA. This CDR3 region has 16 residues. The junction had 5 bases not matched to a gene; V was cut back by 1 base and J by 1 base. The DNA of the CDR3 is TGTGCCAGCAGCTTAAAAGTGGCGGGGGGCACAGATACGCAGTATTTT. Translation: CASSLKVAGGTDTQYF.

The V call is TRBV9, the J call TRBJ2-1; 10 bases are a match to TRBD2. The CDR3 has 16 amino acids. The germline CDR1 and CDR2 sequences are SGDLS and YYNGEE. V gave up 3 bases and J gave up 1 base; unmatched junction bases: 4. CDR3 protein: CASSGLAGESYNEQFF. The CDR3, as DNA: TGTGCCAGCAGCGGGCTAGCGGGGGAATCCTACAATGAGCAGTTCTTC.

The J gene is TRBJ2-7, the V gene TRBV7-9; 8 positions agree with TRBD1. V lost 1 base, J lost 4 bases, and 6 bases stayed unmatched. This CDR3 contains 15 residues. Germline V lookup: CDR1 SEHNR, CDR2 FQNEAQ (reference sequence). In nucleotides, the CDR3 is TGTGCCAGCAGCTTAGGTGGGACAGGAAGATACGAGCAGTACTTC. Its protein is CASSLGGTGRYEQYF. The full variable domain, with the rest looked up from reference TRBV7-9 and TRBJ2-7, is DTGVSQNPRHKITKRGQNVTFRCDPISEHNRLYWYRQTLGQGPEFLTYFQNEAQLEKSRLLSDRFSAERPKGSFSTLEIQRTEQGDSAMYLCASSLGGTGRYEQYFGPGTRLTVT.

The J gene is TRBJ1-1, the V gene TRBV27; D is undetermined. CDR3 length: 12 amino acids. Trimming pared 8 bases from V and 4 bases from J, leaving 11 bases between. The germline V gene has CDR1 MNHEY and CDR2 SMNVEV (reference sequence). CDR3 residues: CASAGGGTEAFF. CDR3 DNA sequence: TGTGCCAGCGCCGGCGGTGGCACTGAAGCTTTCTTT.

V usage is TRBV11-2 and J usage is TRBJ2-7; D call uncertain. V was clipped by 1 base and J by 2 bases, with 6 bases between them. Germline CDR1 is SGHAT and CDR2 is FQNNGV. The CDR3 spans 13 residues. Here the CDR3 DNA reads TGTGCCAGCAGCTTAGGACGGGCCTACGAGCAGTACTTC. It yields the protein CASSLGRAYEQYF.

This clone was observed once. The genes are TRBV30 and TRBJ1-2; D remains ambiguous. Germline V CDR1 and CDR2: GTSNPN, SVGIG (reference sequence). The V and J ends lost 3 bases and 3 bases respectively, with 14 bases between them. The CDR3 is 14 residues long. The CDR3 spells CAWSEGALHYGYTF. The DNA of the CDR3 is TGTGCCTGGAGCGAGGGAGCTCTGCACTATGGCTACACCTTC.

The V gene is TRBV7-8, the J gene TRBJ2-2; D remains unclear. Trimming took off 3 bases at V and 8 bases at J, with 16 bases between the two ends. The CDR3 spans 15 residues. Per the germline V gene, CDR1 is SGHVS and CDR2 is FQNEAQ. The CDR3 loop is CASSFVVPPQGELFF. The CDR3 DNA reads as TGTGCCAGCAGCTTTGTGGTACCCCCTCAGGGGGAGCTGTTTTTT.

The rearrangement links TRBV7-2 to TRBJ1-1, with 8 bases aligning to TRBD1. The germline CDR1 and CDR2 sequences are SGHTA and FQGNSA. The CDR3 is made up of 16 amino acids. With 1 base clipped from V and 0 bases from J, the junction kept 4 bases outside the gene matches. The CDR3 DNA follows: TGTGCCAGCAGCTTAGGGACAGGGTACATGAACACTGAAGCTTTCTTT. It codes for CASSLGTGYMNTEAFF.

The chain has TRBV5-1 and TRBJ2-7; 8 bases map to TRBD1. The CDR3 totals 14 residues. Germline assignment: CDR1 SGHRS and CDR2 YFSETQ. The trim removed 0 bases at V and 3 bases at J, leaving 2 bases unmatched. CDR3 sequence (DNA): TGCGCCAGCAGCTTGGAGGACAGGGACTACGAGCAGTACTTC. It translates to CASSLEDRDYEQYF.